The 4 T cell receptor beta chains presented below share a single source sample, sequenced in a study of blood T cell repertoires in COVID-19. TCRdb's copy holds only in-frame clones and misses some; the assay was immunoSEQ multiplex PCR. The sample holds more than 300,000 clones; around 87% are singletons and the top ten take about 10%. The sequencing sample was made of peripheral blood. These receptors were taken from a woman aged 25 to 39 with COVID-19, enrolled during active disease.

This clone was detected only a few times. DNA for the CDR3: TGCGCCAGCAGCTACCGGGAGACCGGGGAGCTGTTTTTT. It specifies CASSYRETGELFF. The V and J genes are TRBV5-1 and TRBJ2-2; possible D gene TRBD2, 6 bases. Trimming left V 3 bases short and J 5 bases short, with 8 bases between. Germline-derived CDR1 and CDR2 are SGHRS and YFSETQ. This CDR3 region has 13 residues.

About this clone: Other DNA sequences in the sample encode the same CDR3. The chain recombines TRBV6-4 with TRBJ2-1; 9 nucleotides line up with TRBD2. CDR1 MRHNA and CDR2 SNTAGT come from the germline V gene. After removal of 0 bases from V and 3 bases from J, the junction contained 0 bases not matched to a gene. The CDR3 has 15 amino acids. DNA of the CDR3: TGTGCCAGCAGTGACTCGACTAGCGGCTACAATGAGCAGTTCTTC. It codes for CASSDSTSGYNEQFF.

V gene TRBV28 combines with J gene TRBJ2-1, with D possibly TRBD2 on 6 matching bases. The germline CDR1 and CDR2 sequences are MDHEN and SYDVKM. This CDR3 comprises 13 residues. V lost 6 bases and J 6 bases, leaving 12 bases between the germline ends. CDR3 loop: CASRISGSNEQFF. Here the CDR3 DNA reads TGTGCCAGCAGGATCTCCGGGAGCAATGAGCAGTTCTTC.

J is TRBJ2-7 and V is TRBV21-1; no check of the table's D call, TRBD2, against the DNA was made. TRBV21-1 is termed a pseudogene. This CDR3 spans 15 amino acids. CDR3 loop: CASSNSTTERYEQYF. In DNA, the CDR3 is TGTGCCAGCAGCAATAGTACCACCGAACGATACGAGCAGTACTTC.